Below are 31 T cell receptor beta chains sequenced from a single sample in a study of blood T cell repertoires in COVID-19. The repertoire was sequenced with immunoSEQ multiplex PCR; TCRdb's copy has only in-frame clones and lacks some. The sample carries fewer than 500,000 clones, about nine tenths recorded once. What was sequenced was PBMCs or T cells enriched from blood (not recorded which). All receptors come from a woman aged 18-30 years who had recovered from COVID-19.

The gene calls are TRBV5-8 and TRBJ2-3; possibly TRBD2 for D (5 bases). This CDR3 is 17 amino acids long. Trimming removed 4 bases from V and 0 bases from J, with 18 bases in between. From germline, CDR1 is SGHTS and CDR2 YDEGEE. CDR3: CASSLNHPGISTDTQYF. DNA for the CDR3: TGTGCCAGCAGCCTAAACCACCCGGGGATTAGCACAGATACGCAGTATTTT.

This sequence joins TRBV7-2 and TRBJ2-6; the D gene is possibly TRBD1 (6 bases). Trimming removed 4 bases at V and 0 bases at J, with 16 bases between. There are 18 residues in the CDR3. In germline, CDR1 is SGHTA, CDR2 FQGNSA. The CDR3, as DNA: TGTGCCAGCAGCTCGAGGGGGACACCTAACTCTGGGGCCAACGTCCTGACTTTC. Translated, it gives CASSSRGTPNSGANVLTF.

V is TRBV5-8 and J is TRBJ1-1; perhaps TRBD1 as D (5 bases). Germline V CDR1 and CDR2: SGHTS, YDEGEE. The V and J ends lost 0 bases and 1 base respectively, with 7 bases between them. This CDR3 has 14 residues. Written as DNA, the CDR3 is TGTGCCAGCAGCTTGGGCGGGGGGAACACTGAAGCTTTCTTT. Its protein is CASSLGGGNTEAFF.

V and J are TRBV7-9 and TRBJ1-4; D remains ambiguous. This CDR3 region has 17 residues. CDR1 SEHNR and CDR2 FQNEAQ come from the germline V gene (reference sequence). With 4 bases removed from V and 0 bases from J, the gap between germline ends came to 15 bases. The CDR3 DNA reads as TGTGCCAGCAGCTCCTACGGTGATCGCACAACTAATGAAAAACTGTTTTTT. Translated, it gives CASSSYGDRTTNEKLFF.

The V call is TRBV12-3 or TRBV12-4, the J call TRBJ2-2, with unresolved D. This CDR3 is built from 13 residues. Trimming pared 6 bases from V and 6 bases from J, leaving 11 bases between. CDR3 coding DNA: TGTGCCAGCAGCCGCGGCAGTGCCGGGGAGCTGTTTTTT. Translated, it gives CASSRGSAGELFF.

J is TRBJ2-3 and V is TRBV24-1, with 8 bases fitting TRBD2. The V segment lost 9 bases and the J segment 4 bases; nucleotides outside the gene matches: 17. In germline, CDR1 is KGHDR, CDR2 SFDVKD. The CDR3 contains 17 residues. In DNA, the CDR3 is TGTGCCACCGGGAGGGGGACTAGTATTAAGGAGGCAGATACGCAGTATTTT. Residues: CATGRGTSIKEADTQYF.

This sequence joins TRBV28 and TRBJ2-3, with 7 bases identical to TRBD2. The CDR3 totals 19 residues. Per the germline V gene, CDR1 is MDHEN and CDR2 is SYDVKM. With 4 bases clipped from V and 6 bases from J, the junction kept 22 bases outside the gene matches. The CDR3, as DNA: TGTGCCAGCAGTTCTCGAAGGGCCCAAGCGGGGATCCCTCTGGATACGCAGTATTTT. As protein: CASSSRRAQAGIPLDTQYF.

The chain is built from TRBV4-1 and TRBJ1-1; possible D gene TRBD1, 6 bases. Germline CDR1 is MGHRA and CDR2 is YSYEKL. V was shortened by 1 base and J by 6 bases, with 18 bases between the two germline ends. This CDR3 is built from 16 residues. DNA for the CDR3: TGCGCCAGCAGCCAAGGGTTGGGGGCGCTTATCCCTGAAGCTTTCTTT. Its protein is CASSQGLGALIPEAFF.

The rearrangement joins TRBV29-1 to TRBJ1-1; 7 nucleotides agree with TRBD1. The germline CDR1 and CDR2 sequences are SQVTM and ANQGSEA. The CDR3 totals 12 residues. V lost 6 bases and J lost 5; bases outside the gene matches: 6. Written as DNA, the CDR3 is TGCAGCGTGGCCGGGACAGTTACTGAAGCTTTCTTT. It encodes CSVAGTVTEAFF.

This chain uses TRBV3-1 (or the pseudogene TRBV3-2) with TRBJ2-1; 9 bases are shared with TRBD1. The CDR3 totals 15 residues. Trimming removed 7 bases from V and 3 bases from J; junction bases left unmatched: 7. Looked up from germline, CDR1 is LGHDT and CDR2 is YNNKEL (reference sequence). This CDR3 reads CASTGTGRGYNEQFF. DNA for the CDR3: TGTGCCAGCACCGGGACAGGGAGAGGCTACAATGAGCAGTTCTTC.

The chain has TRBV30 and TRBJ1-2; D ambiguous. Trimming removed 4 bases at V and 5 bases at J, with 17 bases between. Per the germline V gene, CDR1 is GTSNPN and CDR2 is SVGIG (reference sequence). This CDR3 has 14 amino acids. The CDR3 coding sequence is TGTGCCTGGACCGCCTTAAGGGCGGGATATGGCTACACCTTC. As protein: CAWTALRAGYGYTF.

This chain connects TRBV19 to TRBJ1-4; TRBD1 matches 7 bases. The germline gives CDR1 LNHDA, CDR2 SQIVND (reference sequence). The J segment lost 6 bases and the V segment lost 8 bases, leaving 6 bases of the junction unmatched. The CDR3 is 13 amino acids. The CDR3 protein is CASGQAWDEKLFF. The CDR3 DNA sequence: TGTGCCAGTGGACAGGCCTGGGATGAAAAACTGTTTTTT.

The chain links TRBV28 to TRBJ2-5; 7 bases line up with TRBD1. J lost 3 bases, V lost 6 bases, and 13 bases had no gene match. The CDR3 has 16 amino acids. Germline values: CDR1 MDHEN, CDR2 SYDVKM. The CDR3 here is CASSLADREEEETQYF. The CDR3 region has the DNA TGTGCCAGCAGCTTGGCCGACAGGGAAGAGGAAGAGACCCAGTACTTC.

The sample holds a few counts of this clone. The chain joins TRBV10-3 to TRBJ1-2; D gene uncertain. Deletions cut 0 bases from V and 8 bases from J, with 16 bases between. Germline CDR1 is ENHRY and CDR2 is SYGVKD. This CDR3 is 15 amino acids long. CDR3 DNA: TGTGCCATCAGTGAGTCCTTCTATGAGGGTGACGGCTACACCTTC. This codes for CAISESFYEGDGYTF.

This chain joins TRBV6-5 and TRBJ1-2; 7 bases match TRBD1. The CDR3 is 14 amino acids. Germline V CDR1 and CDR2: MNHEY, SVGAGI. With 5 bases clipped from V and 3 bases from J, the junction kept 6 bases outside the gene matches. This chain's CDR3 is CASSPPGGHYGYTF. The CDR3, as DNA: TGTGCCAGCAGTCCCCCAGGGGGGCACTATGGCTACACCTTC.

This chain uses TRBV12-5 with TRBJ2-1; the D gene is possibly TRBD1 (6 bases). This CDR3 comprises 17 residues. V dropped 2 bases and J dropped 5 bases, with 19 bases sitting between them. Germline lookup yields CDR1 LGHNT and CDR2 FRNRAP. The CDR3 region is CASGLLGLGTPHNEQFF. As DNA, the CDR3 is TGTGCTAGTGGTTTGCTCGGCCTCGGGACACCTCACAATGAGCAGTTCTTC.

The chain couples TRBV6-6 to TRBJ1-1; TRBD1 might be the D (5 bases). The V end was cut by 0 bases, the J end by 12 bases, with 14 bases between. The CDR3 sequence is 13 residues long. CDR1 is MNHNY, CDR2 SVGAGI, per germline (reference sequence). CDR3 sequence: CASSYSQQETTFF. The CDR3 DNA follows: TGTGCCAGCAGTTACTCGCAACAGGAGACAACTTTCTTT.

This rearrangement joins TRBV6-5 to TRBJ2-3, with 8 bases that match TRBD2. Trimming at V came to 5 bases and at J to 1 base, leaving 2 bases not matched to a gene. In germline, CDR1 is MNHEY, CDR2 SVGAGI. The CDR3 consists of 14 residues. For the CDR3, the DNA is TGTGCCAGCAGTCCACTAGCGGGCACAGATACGCAGTATTTT. The encoded protein is CASSPLAGTDTQYF.

This clone showed up just a few times. The CDR3 loop is CASSPPSRANTEAFF. The DNA for the CDR3 is TGTGCCAGCTCACCACCATCGCGGGCGAACACTGAAGCTTTCTTT. V gene TRBV18 combines with J gene TRBJ1-1; D is ambiguous. Trimming took 0 bases from V and 1 from J, leaving 9 bases between them. Germline V CDR1 and CDR2: KGHSH, LQKENI. The CDR3 covers 15 residues.

The chain employs TRBV19 and TRBJ1-5, with 7 positions matching TRBD1. The V gene's germline CDR1 is LNHDA and CDR2 SQIVND (reference sequence). This CDR3 spans 15 amino acids. The ends lost 6 bases at V and 6 bases at J; junction bases unmatched: 11. Here the CDR3 reads CASSPDRESGQPQHF. In DNA form, the CDR3 reads TGTGCCAGTAGCCCTGACAGGGAAAGTGGTCAGCCCCAGCATTTT.

The chain's CDR3 is CASTPDTRNTIYF. Written as DNA, the CDR3 is TGTGCCAGCACCCCCGACACCAGAAACACCATATATTTT. The chain couples TRBV12-3 or TRBV12-4 to TRBJ1-3; the D is unclear. V was trimmed by 7 bases and J by 5 bases, leaving 12 bases between them. This CDR3 spans 13 amino acids.

The chain employs TRBV6-2 or TRBV6-3 and TRBJ2-4; 7 bases align to TRBD1. Germline trimming cut 6 bases from V and 0 bases from J; bases unmatched to any gene: 11. CDR1 is MNHEY, CDR2 SVGEGT, per germline. This CDR3 comprises 17 residues. Written as DNA, the CDR3 is TGTGCCAGCAGCCCTAGACAGGGATTACTAGCCAAAAACATTCAGTACTTC. Its protein product is CASSPRQGLLAKNIQYF.

Only one count was recorded for this clone. The chain couples TRBV11-2 to TRBJ2-3, with 9 bases identical to TRBD2. With 4 bases clipped from V and 2 bases from J, the junction kept 4 bases outside the gene matches. Per the germline V gene, CDR1 is SGHAT and CDR2 is FQNNGV. The CDR3 spans 15 residues. The CDR3 bases are TGTGCCAGCAGCTCGCTAGCGGGGCTCACAGATACGCAGTATTTT. Its protein is CASSSLAGLTDTQYF.

The chain recombines TRBV7-9 with TRBJ1-6, with TRBD1 matching 7 bases. V shed 1 base and J 6 bases; nucleotides not matched to a gene: 6. CDR1 is SEHNR, CDR2 FQNEAQ, per germline (reference sequence). The CDR3 is 16 residues long. The CDR3 loop reads CASSLGGTAFNSPLHF. CDR3 in DNA: TGTGCCAGCAGCTTAGGAGGGACAGCCTTTAATTCACCCCTCCACTTT.

This chain joins TRBV7-9 and TRBJ2-3; no firm D call. There are 16 residues in the CDR3. In germline, CDR1 is SEHNR, CDR2 FQNEAQ (reference sequence). V was pared by 1 base and J by 3 bases, with 14 bases between. The CDR3 bases are TGTGCCAGCAGCTTAGGGTCCAGGATCCGGACAGATACGCAGTATTTT. Translating it yields CASSLGSRIRTDTQYF.

This chain links TRBV15 with TRBJ1-5; D uncertain. V was trimmed by 1 base and J by 5 bases, leaving 6 bases between them. Germline assignment: CDR1 LNHNV and CDR2 YYDKDF (reference sequence). CDR3 length: 13 residues. The CDR3 DNA reads as TGTGCCACCAGCAGAGGGAGGGATCAGCCCCAGCATTTT. Amino acids: CATSRGRDQPQHF.

The rearrangement links TRBV10-1 to TRBJ2-5; 7 bases are a match to TRBD2. After removal of 3 bases from V and 5 bases from J, the junction contained 9 bases not matched to a gene. CDR3 length: 15 amino acids. Germline lookup yields CDR1 WNHNN and CDR2 SYGVQD (reference sequence). The CDR3 sequence: CASSDQVGGTETQYF. The CDR3 DNA reads as TGCGCCAGCAGTGATCAGGTCGGGGGGACGGAGACCCAGTACTTC.

The chain has TRBV9 and TRBJ1-3, with D possibly matching TRBD1 (6 bases). Trimming pared 4 bases from V and 0 bases from J, leaving 17 bases between. Germline lookup yields CDR1 SGDLS and CDR2 YYNGEE. CDR3 length: 17 amino acids. As DNA, the CDR3 is TGTGCCAGCAGCCCGAGGGGTGGACAGAGCTCTGGAAACACCATATATTTT. Translating gives CASSPRGGQSSGNTIYF. The entire variable domain, with the rest obtained from reference TRBV9 and TRBJ1-3, is as follows: DSGVTQTPKHLITATGQRVTLRCSPRSGDLSVYWYQQSLDQGLQFLIQYYNGEERAKGNILERFSAQQFPDLHSELNLSSLELGDSALYFCASSPRGGQSSGNTIYFGEGSWLTVV.

The rearrangement uses TRBV6-5 and TRBJ2-7; D uncertain. The V end was cut by 3 bases, the J end by 0 bases, with 12 bases between. Germline V gives CDR1 MNHEY, CDR2 SVGAGI. The CDR3 runs 15 residues. The DNA for the CDR3 is TGTGCCAGCAGTTATGATTATTGGAGCTCCTACGAGCAGTACTTC. The encoded protein is CASSYDYWSSYEQYF.

The chain links TRBV5-1 to TRBJ1-6; TRBD1 agrees at 9 bases. The CDR3 is 17 amino acids. CDR1 and CDR2 from the germline V gene are SGHRS and YFSETQ. Trimming cost V 4 bases and J 5 bases; bases outside gene matches: 10. The CDR3 sequence is CASSPDRGLVHNSPLHF. CDR3 nucleotide sequence: TGCGCCAGCAGCCCGGACAGGGGACTCGTTCATAATTCACCCCTCCACTTT. The full variable domain, rest sourced from reference TRBV5-1 and TRBJ1-6, is KAGVTQTPRYLIKTRGQQVTLSCSPISGHRSVSWYQQTPGQGLQFLFEYFSETQRNKGNFPGRFSGRQFSNSRSEMNVSTLELGDSALYLCASSPDRGLVHNSPLHFGNGTRLTVT.

The V call is TRBV5-4, the J call TRBJ2-2, with D perhaps TRBD1 (6 bases). Germline CDR1 SGHNT, CDR2 YYREEE (reference sequence). V dropped 9 bases and J dropped 0 bases, with 15 bases sitting between them. This CDR3 has 15 residues. The CDR3 region has the DNA TGTGCCACCCAGTATGGACAGCCGAACACCGGGGAGCTGTTTTTT. Its protein product is CATQYGQPNTGELFF.